This TCR beta chain was obtained from a study of response to subunit inactivated influenza vaccine. The table lists this clonotype with a few counts. Its matching antigen is unknown. Trimming stripped 5 bases from V and 4 bases from J, with 9 bases between. CDR3 size: 13 residues. From germline, CDR1 is MNHNS and CDR2 SASEGT. TCRdb reprocessed the RT-PCR reads via MiXCR and lists one record per CDR3 protein. There are about 780,000 distinct CDR3 sequences in the sample; around 20% occur only once, and approximately 11% lies in the top ten. General study results and limits: A suggestion made by the authors is that each seasonal influenza vaccination recruits few new T cells.

This clonotype was obtained from a man between 50 and 59 years old who received an inactivated influenza vaccine. The chain employs TRBV6-1 and TRBJ1-5; no firm D call. The input for sequencing was PBMCs from blood, taken roughly 5 days after vaccination. The CDR3 here is CASSRVKNQPQHF. The CDR3 coding sequence is TGTGCCAGCAGTAGGGTAAAAAATCAGCCCCAGCATTTT.